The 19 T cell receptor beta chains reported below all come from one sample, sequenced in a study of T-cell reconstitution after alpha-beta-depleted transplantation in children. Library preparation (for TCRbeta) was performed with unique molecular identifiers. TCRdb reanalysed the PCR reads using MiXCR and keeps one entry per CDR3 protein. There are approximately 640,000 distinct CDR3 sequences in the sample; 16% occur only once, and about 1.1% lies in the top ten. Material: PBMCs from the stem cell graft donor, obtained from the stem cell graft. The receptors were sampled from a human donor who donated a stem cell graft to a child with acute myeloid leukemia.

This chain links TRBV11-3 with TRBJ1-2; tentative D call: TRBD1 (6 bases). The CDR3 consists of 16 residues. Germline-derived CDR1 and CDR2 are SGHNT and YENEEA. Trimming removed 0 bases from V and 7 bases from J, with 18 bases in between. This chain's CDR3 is CASSLDTVGGSAGYTF. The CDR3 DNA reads TGTGCCAGCAGCTTAGATACCGTGGGGGGCTCTGCTGGCTACACCTTC.

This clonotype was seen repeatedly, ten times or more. The CDR3 DNA sequence: TGTGCCAGCAGTTTTGGAGGTACGCAGTATTTT. Its translation is CASSFGGTQYF. The V gene is TRBV27, the J gene TRBJ2-3; possible D gene TRBD2, 5 bases. Germline CDR1 and CDR2: MNHEY and SMNVEV (reference sequence). The germline V and J ends were trimmed by 3 bases and 8 bases, with 6 bases remaining between them. This CDR3 has 11 residues.

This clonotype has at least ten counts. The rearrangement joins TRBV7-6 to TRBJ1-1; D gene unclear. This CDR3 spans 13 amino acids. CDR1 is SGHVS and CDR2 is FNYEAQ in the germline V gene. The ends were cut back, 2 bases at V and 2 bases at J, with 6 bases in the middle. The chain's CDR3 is CASSLQFNTEAFF. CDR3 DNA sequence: TGTGCCAGCAGCTTACAGTTTAACACTGAAGCTTTCTTT.

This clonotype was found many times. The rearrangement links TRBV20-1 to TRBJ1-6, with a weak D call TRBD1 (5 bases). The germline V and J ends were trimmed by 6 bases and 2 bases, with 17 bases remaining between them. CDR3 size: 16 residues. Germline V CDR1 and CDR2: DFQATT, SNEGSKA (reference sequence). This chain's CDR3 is CSAASLGRTYNSPLHF. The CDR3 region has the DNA TGCAGTGCCGCGTCCTTGGGGCGAACCTATAATTCACCCCTCCACTTT.

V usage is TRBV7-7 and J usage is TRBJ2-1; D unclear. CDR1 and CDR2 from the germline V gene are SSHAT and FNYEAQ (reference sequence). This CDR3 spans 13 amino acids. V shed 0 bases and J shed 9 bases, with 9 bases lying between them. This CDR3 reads CASSLASTGEQFF. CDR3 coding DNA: TGTGCCAGCAGCTTAGCTAGTACTGGTGAGCAGTTCTTC.

The CDR3 here is CASSQAGGADTEAFF. CDR3 nucleotides: TGCGCCAGCAGCCAGGCAGGGGGCGCGGACACTGAAGCTTTCTTT. The gene calls are TRBV4-1 and TRBJ1-1, with 8 bases identical to TRBD1. The CDR3 sequence is 15 residues long. V was pared by 3 bases and J by 3 bases, with 6 bases of the junction left unmatched. Germline loops: CDR1 MGHRA, CDR2 YSYEKL.

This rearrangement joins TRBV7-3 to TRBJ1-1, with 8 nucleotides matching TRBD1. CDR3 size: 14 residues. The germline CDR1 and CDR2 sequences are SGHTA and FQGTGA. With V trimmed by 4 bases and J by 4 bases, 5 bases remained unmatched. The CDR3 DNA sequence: TGTGCCAGCAGCTGGGGACAGGAGGGCACTGAAGCTTTCTTT. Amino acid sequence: CASSWGQEGTEAFF.

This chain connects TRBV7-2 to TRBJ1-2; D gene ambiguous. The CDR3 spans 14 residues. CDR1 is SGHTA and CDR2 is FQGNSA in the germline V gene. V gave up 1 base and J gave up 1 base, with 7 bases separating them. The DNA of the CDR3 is TGTGCCAGCAGCTTAGGTCCCAGTAACTATGGCTACACCTTC. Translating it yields CASSLGPSNYGYTF.

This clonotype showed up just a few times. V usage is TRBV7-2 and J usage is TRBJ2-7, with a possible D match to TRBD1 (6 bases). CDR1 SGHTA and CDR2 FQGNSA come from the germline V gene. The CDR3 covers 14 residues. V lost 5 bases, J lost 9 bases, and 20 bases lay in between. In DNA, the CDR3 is TGTGCCAGCAGCAAAGAAGGACAGTCCGTGGGGCAGTACTTC. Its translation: CASSKEGQSVGQYF.

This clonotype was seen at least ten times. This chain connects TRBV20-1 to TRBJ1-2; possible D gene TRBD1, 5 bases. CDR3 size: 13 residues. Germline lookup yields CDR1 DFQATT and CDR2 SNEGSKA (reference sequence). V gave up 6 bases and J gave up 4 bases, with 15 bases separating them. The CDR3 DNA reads TGCAGTGCAACGGGGGATCCCTCCTATGGCTACACCTTC. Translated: CSATGDPSYGYTF.

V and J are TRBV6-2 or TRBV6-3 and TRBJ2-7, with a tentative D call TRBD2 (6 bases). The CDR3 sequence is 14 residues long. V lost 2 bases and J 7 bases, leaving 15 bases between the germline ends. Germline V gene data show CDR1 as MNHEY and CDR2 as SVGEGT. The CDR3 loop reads CASSYDGGVGEQYF. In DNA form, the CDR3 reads TGTGCCAGCAGTTACGATGGAGGGGTAGGGGAGCAGTACTTC.

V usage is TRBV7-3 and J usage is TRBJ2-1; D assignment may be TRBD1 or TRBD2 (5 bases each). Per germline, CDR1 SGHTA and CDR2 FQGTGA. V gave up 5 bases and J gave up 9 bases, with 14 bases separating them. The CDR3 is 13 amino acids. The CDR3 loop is CASSLFLGVEQFF. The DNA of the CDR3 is TGTGCCAGCAGCCTTTTTTTGGGGGTTGAGCAGTTCTTC.

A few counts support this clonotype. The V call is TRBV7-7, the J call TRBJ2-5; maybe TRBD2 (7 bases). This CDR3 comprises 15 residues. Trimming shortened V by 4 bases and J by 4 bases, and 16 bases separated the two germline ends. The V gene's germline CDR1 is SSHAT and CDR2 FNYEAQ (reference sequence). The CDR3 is CASSSRGGVGETQYF. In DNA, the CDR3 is TGTGCCAGCAGCTCCCGAGGGGGGGTCGGAGAGACCCAGTACTTC.

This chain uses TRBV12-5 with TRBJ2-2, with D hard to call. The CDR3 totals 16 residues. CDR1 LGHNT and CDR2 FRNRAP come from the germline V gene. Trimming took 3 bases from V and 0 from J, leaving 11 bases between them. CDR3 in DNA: TGTGCTAGTGGTTTCGGCAGTGACGCGAACACCGGGGAGCTGTTTTTT. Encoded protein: CASGFGSDANTGELFF.

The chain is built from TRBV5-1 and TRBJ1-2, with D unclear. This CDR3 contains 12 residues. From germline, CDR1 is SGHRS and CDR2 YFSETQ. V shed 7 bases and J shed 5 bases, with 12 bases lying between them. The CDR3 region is CASAPGRYGYTF. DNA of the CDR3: TGCGCCAGCGCGCCAGGACGTTATGGCTACACCTTC.

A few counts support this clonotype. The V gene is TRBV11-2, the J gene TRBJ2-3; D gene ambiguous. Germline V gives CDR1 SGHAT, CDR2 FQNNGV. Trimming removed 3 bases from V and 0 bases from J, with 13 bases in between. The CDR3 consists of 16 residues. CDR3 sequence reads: CASSLLDGTSTDTQYF. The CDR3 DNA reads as TGTGCCAGCAGCTTGTTGGACGGAACTAGCACAGATACGCAGTATTTT.

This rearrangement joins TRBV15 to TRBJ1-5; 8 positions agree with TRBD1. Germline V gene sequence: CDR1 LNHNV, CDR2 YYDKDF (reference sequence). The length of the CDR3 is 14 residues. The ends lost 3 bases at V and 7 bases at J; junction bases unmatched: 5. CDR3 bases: TGTGCCACCAGCAGCGACAGGGGACGGCAGCCCCAGCATTTT. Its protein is CATSSDRGRQPQHF. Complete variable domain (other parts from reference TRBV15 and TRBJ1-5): DAMVIQNPRYQVTQFGKPVTLSCSQTLNHNVMYWYQQKSSQAPKLLFHYYDKDFNNEADTPDNFQSRRPNTSFCFLDIRSPGLGDTAMYLCATSSDRGRQPQHFGDGTRLSIL.

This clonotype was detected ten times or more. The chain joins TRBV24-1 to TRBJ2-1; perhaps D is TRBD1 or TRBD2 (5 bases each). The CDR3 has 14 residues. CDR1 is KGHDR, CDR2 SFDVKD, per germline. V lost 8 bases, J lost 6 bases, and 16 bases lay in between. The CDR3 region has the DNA TGTGCCACCAATGAATGGGGGAAGGGCAATGAGCAGTTCTTC. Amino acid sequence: CATNEWGKGNEQFF.

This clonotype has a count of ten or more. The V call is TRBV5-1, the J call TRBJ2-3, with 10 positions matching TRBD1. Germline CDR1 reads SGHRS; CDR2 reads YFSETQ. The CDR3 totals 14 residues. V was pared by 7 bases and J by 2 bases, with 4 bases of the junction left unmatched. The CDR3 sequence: CASLDRGITDTQYF. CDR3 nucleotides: TGCGCCAGCCTGGACAGGGGGATCACAGATACGCAGTATTTT.